A selection of T cell receptor beta chains follows, all from one sample in a study of cytomegalovirus exposure and HLA in healthy donors. The protocol was immunoSEQ multiplex PCR, while the TCRdb copy is restricted to in-frame clones and leaves out a portion. The sample includes about 160,000 clones, around 96% of them seen just once. Sequencing was carried out using PBMCs. These receptors were taken from a woman under 30 in good health and CMV-seronegative. Both conserved end residues are part of each CDR3. A D gene is named only where the DNA matches it firmly. Expanded clones are given a class, and other clones once, few, many or no size at all.

v_gene	d_gene	j_gene	abundance	CDR3nt	CDR3aa
TRBV19	TRBD1	TRBJ2-2	once	TGTGCCAGTAGCCGACAGGGCACCGGGGAGCTGTTTTTT	CASSRQGTGELFF
TRBV19	TRBD1	TRBJ2-7	NA	TGTGCCAGTAGTATTAGGGGACAGGGGGCGGTACAGTACTTC	CASSIRGQGAVQYF
TRBV19	TRBD2	TRBJ2-1	few	TGTGCCAGTAGTAGACTAGCGGGGGGCGACTCCTACAATGAGCAGTTCTTC	CASSRLAGGDSYNEQFF
TRBV15	NA	TRBJ2-3	NA	TGTGCCACCAGCAGAGATCTCCCAGGAACAGATACGCAGTATTTT	CATSRDLPGTDTQYF
TRBV29-1	TRBD1	TRBJ1-2	once	TGCAGCGCCATACGACAGGGAAACTATGGCTACACCTTC	CSAIRQGNYGYTF
TRBV23-1	TRBD1	TRBJ1-6	NA	TGCGCCAGCAGTCAATTCCGGACAGGAAATAATTCACCCCTCCACTTT	CASSQFRTGNNSPLHF
TRBV11-2	TRBD2	TRBJ2-2	NA	TGTGCCAGCAGCCCAAGGGGACTAGCGGGGGGGAACGGGGAGCTGTTTTTT	CASSPRGLAGGNGELFF
TRBV10-3	NA	TRBJ2-7	NA	TGTGCCATCAGTGGACAGAGTAGCTCCTACGAGCAGTACTTC	CAISGQSSSYEQYF
TRBV7-6	NA	TRBJ2-2	NA	TGTGCCAGCAGCTTAATAATAGGGAGAACTGCGAACACCGGGGAGCTGTTTTTT	CASSLIIGRTANTGELFF
TRBV6-5	NA	TRBJ1-6	NA	TGTGCCAGCAGGATTAGCTCCTATAATTCACCCCTCCACTTT	CASRISSYNSPLHF
TRBV7-2	TRBD1	TRBJ2-5	NA	TGTGCCAGCAGCGACAGGGGCAGACAAGAGACCCAGTACTTC	CASSDRGRQETQYF
TRBV5-5	NA	TRBJ2-7	NA	TGTGCCAGCGCGACTTGGGGCAGGGGCTACGAGCAGTACTTC	CASATWGRGYEQYF
TRBV7-3	NA	TRBJ2-3	NA	TGTGCCAGCAGCTTAGGGGCGGGACTCGACGACAGCACGCAGTATTTT	CASSLGAGLDDSTQYF
TRBV5-6	TRBD2	TRBJ2-4	NA	TGTGCCAGCAGTCTGGGTAGCGGGGGGGCGTGGAACATTCAGTACTTC	CASSLGSGGAWNIQYF
TRBV5-1	NA	TRBJ2-3	NA	TGCGCCAGCAGCTTGACCGTCGTTGCAGGCACAGATACGCAGTATTTT	CASSLTVVAGTDTQYF
TRBV11-2	TRBD1	TRBJ2-2	once	TGTGCCAGCAGCTCGTGGACAGGGGTTAACACCGGGGAGCTGTTTTTT	CASSSWTGVNTGELFF
TRBV7-9	TRBD1	TRBJ1-2	NA	TGTGCCAGCAGCTTTACGGGACAGGGTGATGGCTACACCTTC	CASSFTGQGDGYTF
TRBV2	TRBD1	TRBJ1-2	once	TGTGCCAGCAGTGAAGCGGGGACAGGGGCCGACTATGGCTACACCTTC	CASSEAGTGADYGYTF
TRBV7-6	NA	TRBJ1-2	NA	TGTGCCAGCAGCTTGGCAGACAGGAAATATGGCTACACCTTC	CASSLADRKYGYTF
TRBV21-1	NA	TRBJ1-2	NA	TGTGCCAGCAACCGAGAACCCGGACAGAGCGGCTACACCTTC	CASNREPGQSGYTF
TRBV4-2	NA	TRBJ2-7	NA	TGTGCCAGCAGCCCTCAGGAGGCAGATTACGAGCAGTACTTC	CASSPQEADYEQYF
TRBV19	NA	TRBJ1-1	NA	TGTGCCAGTAGCCACAGGGCCATGAACACTGAAGCTTTCTTT	CASSHRAMNTEAFF
TRBV21-1	NA	TRBJ2-4	NA	TGTGCCAGCAGCAAAAGGGTCCAGGGGTCGCCCAAAAACATTCAGTACTTC	CASSKRVQGSPKNIQYF
TRBV7-8	TRBD2	TRBJ2-3	NA	TGTGCCAGCGCGGGGGGTGGGACAGATACGCAGTATTTT	CASAGGGTDTQYF
TRBV2	NA	TRBJ2-5	NA	TGTGCCAGCAGAGCAAGTAACCGGGACTCCTTTGGGGAGACCCAGTACTTC	CASRASNRDSFGETQYF
TRBV14	TRBD2	TRBJ2-5	NA	TGTGCCAGCAGCCAAGTGTTTGGCGGGGGGCAAACGGGAAAGACCCAGTACTTC	CASSQVFGGGQTGKTQYF
TRBV5-4	TRBD1	TRBJ2-7	NA	TGTGCCAGCAGGCCCGGGACAGGGGCCTACGAGCAGTACTTC	CASRPGTGAYEQYF
TRBV5-1	NA	TRBJ1-3	NA	TGCGCCAGCAGCTTGATGGGGGGAGCTGGAAACACCATATATTTT	CASSLMGGAGNTIYF
TRBV6-1	NA	TRBJ2-1	NA	TGTGCCAGCAGTGAAGGTATCTATGAGCAGTTCTTC	CASSEGIYEQFF
TRBV2	TRBD1	TRBJ1-6	NA	TGTGCCAGCAGTGAAGAGTGGACAGGGGCATCACCCCTCCACTTT	CASSEEWTGASPLHF
TRBV10-2	NA	TRBJ1-1	NA	TGCGCCAGCAGTGAGGGGTCGAGGGAGGCCACTGAAGCTTTCTTT	CASSEGSREATEAFF
TRBV18	TRBD1	TRBJ2-6	NA	TGTGCCAGCTCACCACTGGGACAGGGGGGGACTGGGGCCAACGTCCTGACTTTC	CASSPLGQGGTGANVLTF
TRBV30	NA	TRBJ1-4	NA	TGTGCCTGGAGTGGGAGTGATAATGAAAAACTGTTTTTT	CAWSGSDNEKLFF
TRBV19	NA	TRBJ2-4	NA	TGTGCCAGTAGTATAGATCGGCAGGGACTAGCCAAAAACATTCAGTACTTC	CASSIDRQGLAKNIQYF
TRBV2	NA	TRBJ2-7	NA	TGTGCCATCCACGACAGGACCTCCTACGAGCAGTACTTC	CAIHDRTSYEQYF
TRBV7-2	TRBD1	TRBJ2-7	once	TGTGCCAGCAGCTATTCCGGGACAGGGAAAGGGGGCGAGCAGTACTTC	CASSYSGTGKGGEQYF
TRBV5-1	TRBD1	TRBJ2-7	NA	TGCGCCAGCAGCTTGGACGGACAGGGTCGTTCCTACGAGCAGTACTTC	CASSLDGQGRSYEQYF
TRBV14	TRBD2	TRBJ2-1	NA	TGTGCCAGCAGCCTCCTCCGACTAGCGGACTACAATGAGCAGTTCTTC	CASSLLRLADYNEQFF
TRBV6-5	TRBD2	TRBJ2-1	NA	TGTGCCAGCAGTTACTCGGGGGGGACCTACAATGAGCAGTTCTTC	CASSYSGGTYNEQFF
TRBV5-6	NA	TRBJ1-2	NA	TGTGCCAGCAGCGCAGGGGACACGGACAACTATGGCTACACCTTC	CASSAGDTDNYGYTF